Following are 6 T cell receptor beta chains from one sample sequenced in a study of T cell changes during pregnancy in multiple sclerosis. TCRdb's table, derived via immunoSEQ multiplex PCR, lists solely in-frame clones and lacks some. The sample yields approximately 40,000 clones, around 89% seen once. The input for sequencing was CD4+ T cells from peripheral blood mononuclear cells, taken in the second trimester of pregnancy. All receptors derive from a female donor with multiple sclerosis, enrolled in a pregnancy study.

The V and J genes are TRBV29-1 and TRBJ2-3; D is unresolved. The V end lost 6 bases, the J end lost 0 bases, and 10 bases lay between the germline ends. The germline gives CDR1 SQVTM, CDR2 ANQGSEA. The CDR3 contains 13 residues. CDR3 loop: CSVISGSTDTQYF. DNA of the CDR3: TGCAGCGTAATCTCGGGTAGCACAGATACGCAGTATTTT.

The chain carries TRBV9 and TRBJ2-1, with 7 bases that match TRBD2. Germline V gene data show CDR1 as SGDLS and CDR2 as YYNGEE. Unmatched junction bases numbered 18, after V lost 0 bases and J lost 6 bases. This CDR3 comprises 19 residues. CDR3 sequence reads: CASSVAGGTFLADTNEQFF. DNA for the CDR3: TGTGCCAGCAGCGTAGCAGGAGGCACATTCCTAGCGGATACCAATGAGCAGTTCTTC.

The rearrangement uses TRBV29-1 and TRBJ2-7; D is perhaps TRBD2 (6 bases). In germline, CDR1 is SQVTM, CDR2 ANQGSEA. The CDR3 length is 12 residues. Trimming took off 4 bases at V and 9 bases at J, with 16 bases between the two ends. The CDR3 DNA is TGCAGCGTTGGAGGAGGGGTCCTAGGGCAGTACTTC. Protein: CSVGGGVLGQYF.

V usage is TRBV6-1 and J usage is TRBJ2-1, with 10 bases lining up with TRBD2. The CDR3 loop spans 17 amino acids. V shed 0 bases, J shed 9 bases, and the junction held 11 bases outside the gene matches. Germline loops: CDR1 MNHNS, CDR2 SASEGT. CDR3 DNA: TGTGCCAGCAGTGAAGCCCTCGGGGTAGCGGGAGGATCTGAGCAGTTCTTC. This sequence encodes CASSEALGVAGGSEQFF.

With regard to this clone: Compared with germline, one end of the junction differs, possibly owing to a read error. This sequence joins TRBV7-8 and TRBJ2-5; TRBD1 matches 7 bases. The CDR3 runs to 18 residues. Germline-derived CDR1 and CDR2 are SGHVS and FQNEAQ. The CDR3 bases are TGTGCCAGCAGCTTAGTACCCAGGACGGGACAGCCGGCCGGGACCCAGCACTTC. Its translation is CASSLVPRTGQPAGTQHF.

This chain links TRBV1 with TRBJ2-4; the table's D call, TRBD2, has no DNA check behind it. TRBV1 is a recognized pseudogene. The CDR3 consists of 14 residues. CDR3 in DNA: TGCACCAGCAGCCAAGTATCGGTCAAAAACATTCAGTACTTC. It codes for CTSSQVSVKNIQYF.